Given below is one T cell receptor beta chain in context. This entry belongs to a study of blood T cell repertoires in COVID-19. Overall study: Sites across the United States, Italy and Spain contributed samples from acute and convalescent COVID-19. In each case, the material was cDNA or gDNA derived from T cells, B-cell-depleted T cells, or PBMCs.

Under the authors' procedure: Nucleated cell number was recorded as an estimate derived from reference gene primer amplification. This table comes from immunoSEQ multiplex PCR, and its TCRdb copy is limited to in-frame clones, with some not included. The V and J calls and clone size were taken over from that table, and D and trimming were inferred from the DNA. The repertoire holds over 200,000 clones, with 80% to 90% as singletons. The CDR3 consists of 16 residues. Trimming left V 3 bases short and J 5 bases short, with 20 bases between. CDR1 SGDLS and CDR2 YYNGEE come from the germline V gene. The specimen was peripheral blood. This receptor was identified in an elderly woman with active or convalescent COVID-19. This rearrangement joins TRBV9 to TRBJ2-5; weak D call: TRBD2 (7 bases). The CDR3 sequence is CASSEGSLGGLETQYF. CDR3 coding DNA: TGTGCCAGCAGCGAAGGTAGTCTCGGGGGGCTCGAGACCCAGTACTTC.